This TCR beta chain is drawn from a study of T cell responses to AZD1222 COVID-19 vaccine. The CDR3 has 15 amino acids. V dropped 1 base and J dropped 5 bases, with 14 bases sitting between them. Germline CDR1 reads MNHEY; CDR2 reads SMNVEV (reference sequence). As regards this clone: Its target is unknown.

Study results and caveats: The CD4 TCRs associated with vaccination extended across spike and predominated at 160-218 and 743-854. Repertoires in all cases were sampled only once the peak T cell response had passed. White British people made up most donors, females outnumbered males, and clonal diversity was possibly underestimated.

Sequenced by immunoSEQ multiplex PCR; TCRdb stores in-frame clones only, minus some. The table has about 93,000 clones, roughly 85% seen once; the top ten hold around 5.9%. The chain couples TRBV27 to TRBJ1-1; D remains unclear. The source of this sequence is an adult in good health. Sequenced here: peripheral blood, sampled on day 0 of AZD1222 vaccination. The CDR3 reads CASSLLSGVRTEAFF. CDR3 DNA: TGTGCCAGCAGTTTATTGTCCGGAGTGCGTACTGAAGCTTTCTTT.